The 5 T cell receptor beta chains in this list originate from one sample, sequenced in a study of T cells in Graves' hyperthyroidism and ophthalmopathy. Researchers took RNA transcripts and amplified the TCR beta CDR3 regions from them. Using the HTBI primer set, a first-round RT-PCR was run on the TCR CDR3. TCRdb redid the calling of the multiplex PCR reads with MiXCR, one entry per CDR3 protein. The data contain around 500,000 distinct CDR3 sequences, approximately 22% of them singletons. The sample comprised blood. The receptors here all came from a woman aged 70 to 79 with Graves' ophthalmopathy.

This clonotype was observed many times. The V and J genes are TRBV2 and TRBJ2-7; D not resolved. The CDR3 is made up of 10 amino acids. The germline gives CDR1 SNHLY, CDR2 FYNNEI. V was shortened by 4 bases and J by 7 bases, with 5 bases between the two germline ends. The CDR3 spells CASSVGEQYF. For the CDR3, the DNA is TGTGCCAGCAGTGTGGGTGAGCAGTACTTC.

This clonotype was picked up many times. The chain combines TRBV28 with TRBJ2-1; D unclear. The germline V gene has CDR1 MDHEN and CDR2 SYDVKM. The ends were cut back, 6 bases at V and 9 bases at J, with 21 bases in the middle. This CDR3 has 15 residues. CDR3 in amino acids: CASSRSGPAPSEQFF. CDR3 bases: TGTGCCAGCAGCCGCTCGGGCCCAGCCCCCAGTGAGCAGTTCTTC.

In this sample, this clonotype turned up many times. The chain joins TRBV3-1 to TRBJ1-2; D gene uncertain. The CDR3 is 13 residues long. The V end lost 2 bases, the J end lost 6 bases, and 10 bases lay between the germline ends. CDR1 and CDR2 from the germline V gene are LGHDT and YNNKEL (reference sequence). CDR3 region: CASSQYGLDGYTF. In DNA, the CDR3 is TGTGCCAGCAGCCAATACGGGTTAGATGGCTACACCTTC.

This clonotype was observed a few times. This chain connects TRBV19 to TRBJ2-3; the D call may be TRBD1 or TRBD2 (5 bases each). The germline V gene encodes CDR1 LNHDA and CDR2 SQIVND (reference sequence). The CDR3 sequence is 12 residues long. V lost 10 bases to trimming and J lost 2 bases, with 10 bases between them. The CDR3 region is CATGAYTDTQYF. In DNA, the CDR3 is TGTGCCACCGGGGCCTACACAGATACGCAGTATTTT.

This chain uses TRBV10-3 with TRBJ2-3; D unresolved. The CDR3 sequence is 12 residues long. V lost 6 bases and J lost 6, with 10 bases in between. Germline assignment: CDR1 ENHRY and CDR2 SYGVKD. This CDR3 is CAIREHPDTQYF. The CDR3 nucleotides are TGTGCCATCAGAGAACACCCCGATACGCAGTATTTT.